The clone carrying this TCR beta chain was observed once. The time point was: baseline, week 1 (first vaccination visit). Treatment meaning: pre-vaccination baseline after standard-of-care therapy. CDR1 is ENHRY and CDR2 is SYGVKD in the germline V gene. The CDR3 consists of 14 residues. V was cut by 6 bases and J by 1 base, with 10 bases left in between. This entry is derived from a study of a mutant IDH1 vaccine in newly diagnosed glioma. Study at large: Treated patients were roughly 62% male, roughly 40% female, mean age 40.4 years.

The assay was immunoSEQ multiplex PCR, and TCRdb's table has in-frame clones only and misses some. The data show about 38,000 clones, about 73% seen once. V usage is TRBV10-3 and J usage is TRBJ2-1; D gene ambiguous. The sample was PBMCs, taken from a glioma patient treated with radiotherapy, temozolomide or both. The origin of this receptor is a man in his forties or fifties with glioma. Some clones in this sample may be carry-over from other donors' samples. The CDR3 DNA reads as TGTGCCATCAGAGGTATGTTGTCCTACAATGAGCAGTTCTTC. It codes for CAIRGMLSYNEQFF.